This entry concerns a single T cell receptor (beta chain). What it binds is not known. RNA extraction and reverse transcription yielded cDNA as sequencing template. The table came from immunoSEQ multiplex PCR; TCRdb's copy has only in-frame clones and leaves some out. The table includes about 180,000 clones, 59% detected once. The data were taken from a study of CD8+ T cells in alopecia areata. Study-level information: Patients in the treated group were given tofacitinib by mouth, 5 to 10 mg twice a day.

Researchers gathered lesional scalp punch biopsies and peripheral blood from patients with alopecia areata. Study findings and constraints: It was lesional scalp, especially alopecia totalis/universalis, that showed higher clonality than normal scalp.

The source material was CD4+ T cells sorted from blood, sampled at week 0. The TCR was taken from a human donor with alopecia areata.

The CDR3 loop is CASSIGGSYNEQFF. CDR3 coding DNA: TGTGCCAGCTCGATAGGGGGCTCCTACAATGAGCAGTTCTTC. V gene TRBV18 combines with J gene TRBJ2-1; D possibly corresponds to TRBD1 (6 bases). V lost 6 bases and J 0 bases, leaving 9 bases between the germline ends. CDR1 is KGHSH, CDR2 LQKENI, per germline. The CDR3 totals 14 residues.